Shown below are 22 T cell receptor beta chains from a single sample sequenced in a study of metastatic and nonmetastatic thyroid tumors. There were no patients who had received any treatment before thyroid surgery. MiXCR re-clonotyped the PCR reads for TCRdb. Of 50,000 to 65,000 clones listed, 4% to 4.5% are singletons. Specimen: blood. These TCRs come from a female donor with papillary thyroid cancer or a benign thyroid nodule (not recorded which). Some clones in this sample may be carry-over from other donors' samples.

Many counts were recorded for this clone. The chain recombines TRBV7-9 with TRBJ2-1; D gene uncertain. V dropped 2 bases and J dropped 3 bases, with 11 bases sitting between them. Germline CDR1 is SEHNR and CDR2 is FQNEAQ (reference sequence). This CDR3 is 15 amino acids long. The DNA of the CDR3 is TGTGCCAGCAGCTTACCCTACTCGGACTACAATGAGCAGTTCTTC. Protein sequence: CASSLPYSDYNEQFF.

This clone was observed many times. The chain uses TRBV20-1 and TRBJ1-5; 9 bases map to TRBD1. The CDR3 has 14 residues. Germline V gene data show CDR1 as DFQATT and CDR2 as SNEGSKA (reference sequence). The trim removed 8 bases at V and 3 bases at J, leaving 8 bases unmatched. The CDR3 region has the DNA TGCAGTTCCGCTGGACAGGGGCTCAATCAGCCCCAGCATTTT. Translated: CSSAGQGLNQPQHF.

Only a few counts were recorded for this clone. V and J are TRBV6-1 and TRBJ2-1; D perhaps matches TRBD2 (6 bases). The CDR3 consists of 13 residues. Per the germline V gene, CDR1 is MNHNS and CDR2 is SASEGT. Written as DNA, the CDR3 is TGTTCCATCAGGCTAGCGACCTACAATGAGCAGTTCTTC. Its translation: CSIRLATYNEQFF.

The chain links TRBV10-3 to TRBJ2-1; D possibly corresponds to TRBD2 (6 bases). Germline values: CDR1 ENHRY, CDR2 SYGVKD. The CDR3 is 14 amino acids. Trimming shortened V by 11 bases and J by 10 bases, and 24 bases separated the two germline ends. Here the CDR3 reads CAVVGGSLSKEQFF. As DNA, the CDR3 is TGTGCCGTCGTGGGGGGAAGCCTTTCCAAAGAGCAGTTCTTC.

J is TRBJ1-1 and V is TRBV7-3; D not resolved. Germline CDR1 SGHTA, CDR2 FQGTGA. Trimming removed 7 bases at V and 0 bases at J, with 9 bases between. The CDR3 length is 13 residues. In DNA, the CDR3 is TGTGCCAGCAACGCGAACCTGAACACTGAAGCTTTCTTT. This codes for CASNANLNTEAFF.

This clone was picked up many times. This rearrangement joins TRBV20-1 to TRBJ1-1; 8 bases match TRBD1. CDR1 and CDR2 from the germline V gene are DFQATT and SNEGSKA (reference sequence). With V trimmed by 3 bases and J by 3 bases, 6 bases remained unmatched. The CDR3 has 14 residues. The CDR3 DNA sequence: TGCAGTGCTAGCGGACAGGGCTGGGACACTGAAGCTTTCTTT. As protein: CSASGQGWDTEAFF.

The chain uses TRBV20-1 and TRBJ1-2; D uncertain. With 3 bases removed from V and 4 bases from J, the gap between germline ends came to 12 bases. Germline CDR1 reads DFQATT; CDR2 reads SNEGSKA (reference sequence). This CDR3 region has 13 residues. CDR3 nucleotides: TGCAGTGCTAGTGGCCCGCCGGGCTATGGCTACACCTTC. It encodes CSASGPPGYGYTF.

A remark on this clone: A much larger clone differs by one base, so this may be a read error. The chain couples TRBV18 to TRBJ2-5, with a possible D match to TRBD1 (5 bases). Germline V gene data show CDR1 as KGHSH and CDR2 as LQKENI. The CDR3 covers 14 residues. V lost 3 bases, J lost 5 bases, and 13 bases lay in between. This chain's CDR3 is CASSPIGKGETQYF. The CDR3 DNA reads TGTGCCAGCTCACCGATAGGAAAGGGGGAGACCCAGTACTTC.

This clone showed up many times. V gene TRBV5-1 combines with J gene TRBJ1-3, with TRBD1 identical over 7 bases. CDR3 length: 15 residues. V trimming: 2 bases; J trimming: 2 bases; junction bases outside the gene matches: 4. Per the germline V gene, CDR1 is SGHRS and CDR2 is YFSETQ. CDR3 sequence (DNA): TGCGCCAGCAGCTTAGGGGGCACCACTGGAAACACCATATATTTT. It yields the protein CASSLGGTTGNTIYF. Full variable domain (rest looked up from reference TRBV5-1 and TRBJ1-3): KAGVTQTPRYLIKTRGQQVTLSCSPISGHRSVSWYQQTPGQGLQFLFEYFSETQRNKGNFPGRFSGRQFSNSRSEMNVSTLELGDSALYLCASSLGGTTGNTIYFGEGSWLTVV.

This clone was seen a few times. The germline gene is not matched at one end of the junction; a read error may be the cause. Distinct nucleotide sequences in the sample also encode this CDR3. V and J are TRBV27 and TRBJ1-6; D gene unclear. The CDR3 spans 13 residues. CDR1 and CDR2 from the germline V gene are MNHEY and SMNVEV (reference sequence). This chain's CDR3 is CASSFRPRSPLHF. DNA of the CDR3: TGTGCCAGCAGTTTTCGTCCACGTTCACCCCTACACTTT.

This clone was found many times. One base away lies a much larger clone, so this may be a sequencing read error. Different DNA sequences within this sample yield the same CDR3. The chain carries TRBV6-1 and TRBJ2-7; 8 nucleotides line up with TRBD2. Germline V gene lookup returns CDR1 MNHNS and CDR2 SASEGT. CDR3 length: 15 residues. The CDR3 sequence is CASKTGGEATYEQYF. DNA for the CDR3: TGTGCCAGCAAAACGGGAGGGGAGGCAACCTACGAACAGTACTTC.

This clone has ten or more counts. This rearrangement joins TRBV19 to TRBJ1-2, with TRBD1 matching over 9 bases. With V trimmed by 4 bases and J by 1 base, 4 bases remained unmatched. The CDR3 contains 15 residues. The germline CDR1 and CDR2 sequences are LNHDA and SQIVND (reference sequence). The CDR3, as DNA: TGTGCCAGTAGTAGGGACAGGGACCTTAACTATGGCTACACCTTC. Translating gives CASSRDRDLNYGYTF. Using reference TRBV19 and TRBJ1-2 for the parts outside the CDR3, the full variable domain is DGGITQSPKYLFRKEGQNVTLSCEQNLNHDAMYWYRQDPGQGLRLIYYSQIVNDFQKGDIAEGYSVSREKKESFPLTVTSAQKNPTAFYLCASSRDRDLNYGYTFGSGTRLTVV.

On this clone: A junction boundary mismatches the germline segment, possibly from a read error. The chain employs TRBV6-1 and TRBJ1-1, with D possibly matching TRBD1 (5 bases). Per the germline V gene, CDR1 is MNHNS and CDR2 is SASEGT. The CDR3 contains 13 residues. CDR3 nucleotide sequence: TGTGCCAGCAGTGATTGGGGGAACACTGAAGCTTCCTTT. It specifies CASSDWGNTEASF.

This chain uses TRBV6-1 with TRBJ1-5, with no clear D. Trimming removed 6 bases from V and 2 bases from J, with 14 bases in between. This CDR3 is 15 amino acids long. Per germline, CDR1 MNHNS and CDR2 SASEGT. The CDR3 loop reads CASSACPNGNQPQHF. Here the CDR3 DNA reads TGTGCCAGCAGCGCTTGCCCTAACGGCAATCAGCCCCAGCATTTT.

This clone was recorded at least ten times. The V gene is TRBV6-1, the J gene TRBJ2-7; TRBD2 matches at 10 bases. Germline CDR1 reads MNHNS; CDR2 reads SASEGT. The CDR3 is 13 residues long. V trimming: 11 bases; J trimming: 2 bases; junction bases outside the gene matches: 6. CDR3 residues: CAAGSGRAYEQYF. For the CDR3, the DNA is TGTGCCGCAGGAAGCGGGAGGGCCTACGAGCAGTACTTC.

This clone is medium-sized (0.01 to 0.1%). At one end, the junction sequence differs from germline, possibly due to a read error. For the CDR3, the DNA is TGTGCCAGCAGTGAATTGTCCCCAACCGAAGACTTC. Its translation: CASSELSPTEDF. This chain connects TRBV2 to TRBJ1-2; D is unclear. Germline CDR1 SNHLY, CDR2 FYNNEI. This CDR3 is built from 12 residues.

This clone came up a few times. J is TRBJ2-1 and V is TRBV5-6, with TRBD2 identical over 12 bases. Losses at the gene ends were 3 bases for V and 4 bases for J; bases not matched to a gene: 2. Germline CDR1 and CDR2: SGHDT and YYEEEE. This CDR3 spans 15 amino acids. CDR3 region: CASSSGLAGYNEQFF. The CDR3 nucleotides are TGTGCCAGCAGCTCGGGACTAGCGGGTTACAATGAGCAGTTCTTC.

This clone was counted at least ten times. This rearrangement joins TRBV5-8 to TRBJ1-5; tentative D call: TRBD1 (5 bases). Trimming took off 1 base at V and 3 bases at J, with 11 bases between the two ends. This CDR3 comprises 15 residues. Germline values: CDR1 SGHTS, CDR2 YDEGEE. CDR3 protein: CASSLFRAINQPQHF. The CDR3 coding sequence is TGTGCCAGCAGCTTGTTCAGGGCCATCAATCAGCCCCAGCATTTT.

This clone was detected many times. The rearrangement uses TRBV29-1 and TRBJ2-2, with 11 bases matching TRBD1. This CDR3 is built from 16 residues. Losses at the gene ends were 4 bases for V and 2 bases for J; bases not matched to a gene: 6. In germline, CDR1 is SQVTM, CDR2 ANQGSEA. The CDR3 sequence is CSVVLGTGGNTGELFF. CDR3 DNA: TGCAGCGTTGTCTTGGGGACAGGGGGAAACACCGGGGAGCTGTTTTTT.

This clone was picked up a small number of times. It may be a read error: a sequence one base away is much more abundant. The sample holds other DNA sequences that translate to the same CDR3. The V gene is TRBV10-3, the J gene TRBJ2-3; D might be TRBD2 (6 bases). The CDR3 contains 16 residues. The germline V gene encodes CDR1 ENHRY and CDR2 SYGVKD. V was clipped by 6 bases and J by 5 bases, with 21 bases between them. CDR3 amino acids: CAIREPAGLPGDTQYF. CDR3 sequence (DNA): TGTGCCATCAGAGAGCCTGCGGGACTGCCGGGAGATACGCAGTATTTT.

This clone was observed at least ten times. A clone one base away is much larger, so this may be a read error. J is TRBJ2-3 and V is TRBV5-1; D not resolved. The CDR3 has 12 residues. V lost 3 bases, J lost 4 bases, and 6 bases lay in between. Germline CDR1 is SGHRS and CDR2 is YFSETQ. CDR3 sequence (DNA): TGCGCCAGCAGCTCCCCCCCAGATACGCAGTATTTT. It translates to CASSSPPDTQYF.

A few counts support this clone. The CDR3 nucleotides read TGTGCCAGCAGGCGGAGTAGCAATCAGCCCCAGCATTTT. Its protein is CASRRSSNQPQHF. This rearrangement joins TRBV28 to TRBJ1-5; D ambiguous. Germline assignment: CDR1 MDHEN and CDR2 SYDVKM. The CDR3 totals 13 residues. Trimming removed 6 bases at V and 0 bases at J, with 6 bases between. The full variable domain, rest sourced from reference TRBV28 and TRBJ1-5, is DVKVTQSSRYLVKRTGEKVFLECVQDMDHENMFWYRQDPGLGLRLIYFSYDVKMKEKGDIPEGYSVSREKKERFSLILESASTNQTSMYLCASRRSSNQPQHFGDGTRLSIL.